This T cell receptor (beta chain) was sequenced in a study of cytomegalovirus exposure and HLA in healthy donors. Study results and caveats: As a later analysis showed, several of the most significant clusters appeared to be linked to common viral pathogens. Upon later analysis, HLA-associated TCR beta chains proved more clonally expanded than other, equally common chains.

Healthy bone marrow donors made up the donors. Trimming took 4 bases from V and 1 from J; bases not matched to a gene: 4. Germline CDR1 SQVTM, CDR2 ANQGSEA. The length of the CDR3 is 15 residues. PCR involved 60 Vbeta and 13 Jbeta primers. Measured with immunoSEQ multiplex PCR; TCRdb has only the in-frame clones, and not every one. The sample includes 150,000 to 180,000 clones, around 75% of them seen just once. This clone was observed many times. Its target is not known. The gene calls are TRBV29-1 and TRBJ2-3; TRBD2 aligns across 11 bases. This receptor was taken from a man aged 25-40 years in good health and CMV-seropositive. The sample consisted of PBMCs. This CDR3 is CSVVGLAGRTDTQYF. Here the CDR3 DNA reads TGCAGCGTTGTCGGACTAGCGGGTCGCACAGATACGCAGTATTTT.